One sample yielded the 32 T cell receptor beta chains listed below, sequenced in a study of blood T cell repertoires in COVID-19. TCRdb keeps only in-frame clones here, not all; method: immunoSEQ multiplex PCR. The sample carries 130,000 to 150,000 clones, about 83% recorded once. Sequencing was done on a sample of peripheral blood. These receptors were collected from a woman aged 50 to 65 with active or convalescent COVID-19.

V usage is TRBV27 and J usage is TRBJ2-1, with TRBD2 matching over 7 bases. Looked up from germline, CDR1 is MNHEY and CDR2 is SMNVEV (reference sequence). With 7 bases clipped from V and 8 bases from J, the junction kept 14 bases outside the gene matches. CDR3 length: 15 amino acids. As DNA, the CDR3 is TGTGCCAGCAATAGGGGCGGGGGAGGAGGCGATGAGCAGTTCTTC. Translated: CASNRGGGGGDEQFF.

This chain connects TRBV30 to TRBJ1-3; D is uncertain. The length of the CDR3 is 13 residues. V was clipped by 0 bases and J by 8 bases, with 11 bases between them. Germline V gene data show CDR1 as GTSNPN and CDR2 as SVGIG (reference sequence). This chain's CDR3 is CAWSVRGSDTIYF. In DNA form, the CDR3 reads TGTGCCTGGAGTGTTAGAGGTTCGGACACCATATATTTT.

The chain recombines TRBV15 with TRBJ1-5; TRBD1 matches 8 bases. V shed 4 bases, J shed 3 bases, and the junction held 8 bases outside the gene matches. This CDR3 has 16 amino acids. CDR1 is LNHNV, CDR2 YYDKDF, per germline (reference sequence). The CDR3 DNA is TGTGCCACCAGCACCTTCGGACAGGGACCCAATCAGCCCCAGCATTTT. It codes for CATSTFGQGPNQPQHF.

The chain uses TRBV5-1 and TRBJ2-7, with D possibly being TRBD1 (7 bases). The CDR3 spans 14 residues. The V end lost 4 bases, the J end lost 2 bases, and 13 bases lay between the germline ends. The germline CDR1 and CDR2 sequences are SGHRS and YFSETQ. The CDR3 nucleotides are TGCGCCAGCAGCCCAGGGGGGTCGCCCTACGAGCAGTACTTC. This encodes CASSPGGSPYEQYF.

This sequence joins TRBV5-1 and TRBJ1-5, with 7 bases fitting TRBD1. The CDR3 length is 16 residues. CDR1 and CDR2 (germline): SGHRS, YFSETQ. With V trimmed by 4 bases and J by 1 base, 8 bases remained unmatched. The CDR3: CASSMNPGGSNQPQHF. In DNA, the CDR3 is TGCGCCAGCAGCATGAATCCAGGGGGGAGCAATCAGCCCCAGCATTTT.

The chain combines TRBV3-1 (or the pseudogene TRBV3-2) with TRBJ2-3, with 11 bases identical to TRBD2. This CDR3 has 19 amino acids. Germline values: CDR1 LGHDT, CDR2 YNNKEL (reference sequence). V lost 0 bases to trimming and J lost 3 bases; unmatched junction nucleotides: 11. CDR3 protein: CASSQDTLRLAGKTDTQYF. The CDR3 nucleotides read TGTGCCAGCAGCCAAGATACCCTCCGACTAGCGGGGAAGACAGATACGCAGTATTTT.

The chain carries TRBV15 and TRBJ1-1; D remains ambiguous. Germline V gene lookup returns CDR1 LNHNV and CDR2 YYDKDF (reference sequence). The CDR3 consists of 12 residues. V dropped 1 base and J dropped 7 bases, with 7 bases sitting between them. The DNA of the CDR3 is TGTGCCACCAGCAGAGGTGGGAGTGAAGCTTTCTTT. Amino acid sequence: CATSRGGSEAFF.

The CDR3 region has the DNA TGTGCCAGCAGCTCCCCGCTGCGGGGGCTCACAGATACGCAGTATTTT. Its translation: CASSSPLRGLTDTQYF. The J gene is TRBJ2-3, the V gene TRBV11-2, with D possibly being TRBD2 (7 bases). The V gene lost 4 bases and the J gene lost 2 bases, with 16 bases spanning the gap. The germline gives CDR1 SGHAT, CDR2 FQNNGV. The CDR3 consists of 16 residues.

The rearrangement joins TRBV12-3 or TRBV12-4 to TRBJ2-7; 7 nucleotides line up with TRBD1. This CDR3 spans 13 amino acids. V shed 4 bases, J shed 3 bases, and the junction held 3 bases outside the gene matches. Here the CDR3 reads CASSSGTVYEQYF. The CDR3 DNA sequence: TGTGCCAGCAGTTCCGGGACAGTCTACGAGCAGTACTTC.

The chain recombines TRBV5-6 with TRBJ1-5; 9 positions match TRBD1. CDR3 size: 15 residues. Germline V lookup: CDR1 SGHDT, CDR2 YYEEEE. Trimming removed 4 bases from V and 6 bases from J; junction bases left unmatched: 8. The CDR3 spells CASSRGTGNGQPQHF. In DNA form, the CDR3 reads TGTGCCAGCAGCAGAGGGACAGGGAACGGTCAGCCCCAGCATTTT.

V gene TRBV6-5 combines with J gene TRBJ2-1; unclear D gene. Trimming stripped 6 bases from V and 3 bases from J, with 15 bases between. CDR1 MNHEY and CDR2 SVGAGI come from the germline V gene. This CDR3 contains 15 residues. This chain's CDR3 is CASRAAQNGYNEQFF. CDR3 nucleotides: TGTGCCAGCAGGGCCGCCCAGAATGGCTACAATGAGCAGTTCTTC.

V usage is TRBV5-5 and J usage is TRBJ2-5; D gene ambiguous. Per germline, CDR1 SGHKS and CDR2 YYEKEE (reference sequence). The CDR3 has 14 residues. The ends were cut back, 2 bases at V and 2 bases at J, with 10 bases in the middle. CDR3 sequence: CASSFVQLQETQYF. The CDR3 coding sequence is TGTGCCAGCAGCTTCGTACAGTTACAAGAGACCCAGTACTTC.

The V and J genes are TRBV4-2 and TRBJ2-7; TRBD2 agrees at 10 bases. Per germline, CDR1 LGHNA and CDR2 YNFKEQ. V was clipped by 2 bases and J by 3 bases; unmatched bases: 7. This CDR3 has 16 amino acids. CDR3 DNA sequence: TGTGCCAGCAGCCAAACCGCTAGCGGGAGTATCTACGAGCAGTACTTC. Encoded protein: CASSQTASGSIYEQYF.

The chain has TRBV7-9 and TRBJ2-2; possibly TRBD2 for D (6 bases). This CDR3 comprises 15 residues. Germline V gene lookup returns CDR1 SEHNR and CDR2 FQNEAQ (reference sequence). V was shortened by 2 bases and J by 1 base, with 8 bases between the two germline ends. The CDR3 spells CASSLQGGNTGELFF. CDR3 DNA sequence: TGTGCCAGCAGCTTACAGGGAGGGAACACCGGGGAGCTGTTTTTT. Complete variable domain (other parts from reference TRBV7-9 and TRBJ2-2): DTGVSQNPRHKITKRGQNVTFRCDPISEHNRLYWYRQTLGQGPEFLTYFQNEAQLEKSRLLSDRFSAERPKGSFSTLEIQRTEQGDSAMYLCASSLQGGNTGELFFGEGSRLTVL.

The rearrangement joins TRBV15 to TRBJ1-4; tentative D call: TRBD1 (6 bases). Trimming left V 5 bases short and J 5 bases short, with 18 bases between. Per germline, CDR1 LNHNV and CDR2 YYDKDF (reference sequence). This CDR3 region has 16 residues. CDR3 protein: CATSGSGRGRNEKLFF. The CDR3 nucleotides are TGTGCCACCAGCGGGTCGGGGAGGGGGAGAAATGAAAAACTGTTTTTT.

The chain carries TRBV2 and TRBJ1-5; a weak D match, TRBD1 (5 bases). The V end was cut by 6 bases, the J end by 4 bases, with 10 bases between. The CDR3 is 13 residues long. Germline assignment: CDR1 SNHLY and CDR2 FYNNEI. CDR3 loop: CASRFRGNQPQHF. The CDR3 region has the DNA TGTGCCAGCAGATTTAGGGGTAATCAGCCCCAGCATTTT. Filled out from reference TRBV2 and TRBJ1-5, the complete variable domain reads EPEVTQTPSHQVTQMGQEVILRCVPISNHLYFYWYRQILGQKVEFLVSFYNNEISEKSEIFDDQFSVERPDGSNFTLKIRSTKLEDSAMYFCASRFRGNQPQHFGDGTRLSIL.

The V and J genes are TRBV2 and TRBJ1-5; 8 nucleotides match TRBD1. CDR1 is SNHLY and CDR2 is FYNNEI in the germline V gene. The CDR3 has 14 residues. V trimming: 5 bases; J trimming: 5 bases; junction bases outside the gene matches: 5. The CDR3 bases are TGTGCCAGCAGTTTCTCGGACAGGGATCAGCCCCAGCATTTT. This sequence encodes CASSFSDRDQPQHF.

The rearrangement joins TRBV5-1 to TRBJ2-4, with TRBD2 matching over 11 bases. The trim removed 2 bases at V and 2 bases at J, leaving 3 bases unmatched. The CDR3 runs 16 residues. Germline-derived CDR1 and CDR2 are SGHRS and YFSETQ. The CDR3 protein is CASSFTSGRTKNIQYF. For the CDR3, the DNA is TGCGCCAGCAGCTTCACTAGCGGGAGAACCAAAAACATTCAGTACTTC.

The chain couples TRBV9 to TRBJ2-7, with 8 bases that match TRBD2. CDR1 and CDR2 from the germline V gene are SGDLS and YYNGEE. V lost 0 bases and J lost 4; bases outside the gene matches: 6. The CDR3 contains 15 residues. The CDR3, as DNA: TGTGCCAGCAGCGTAGGAGCGGGAGTTTTATACGAGCAGTACTTC. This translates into CASSVGAGVLYEQYF. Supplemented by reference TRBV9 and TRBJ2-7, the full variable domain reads DSGVTQTPKHLITATGQRVTLRCSPRSGDLSVYWYQQSLDQGLQFLIQYYNGEERAKGNILERFSAQQFPDLHSELNLSSLELGDSALYFCASSVGAGVLYEQYFGPGTRLTVT.

The CDR3 nucleotides read TGCAGCGTTGAATATGAGGCCTATGGCTACACCTTC. Encoded protein: CSVEYEAYGYTF. The V and J genes are TRBV29-1 and TRBJ1-2; D remains ambiguous. The CDR3 is 12 residues long. V lost 2 bases and J lost 4, with 8 bases in between. CDR1 SQVTM and CDR2 ANQGSEA come from the germline V gene.

CDR3 DNA sequence: TGCGCCAGCAGCTTGCGAGCCAAAGGGGGCACCGGGGAGCTGTTTTTT. It encodes CASSLRAKGGTGELFF. The V gene is TRBV5-1, the J gene TRBJ2-2, with a tentative D call TRBD1 (6 bases). The CDR3 extends over 16 amino acids. The germline V and J ends were trimmed by 1 base and 4 bases, with 14 bases remaining between them. Germline-derived CDR1 and CDR2 are SGHRS and YFSETQ.

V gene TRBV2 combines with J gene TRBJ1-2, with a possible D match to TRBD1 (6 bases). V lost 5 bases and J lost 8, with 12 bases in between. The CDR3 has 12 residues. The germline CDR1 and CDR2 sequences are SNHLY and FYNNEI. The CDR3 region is CASSIQGFGYTF. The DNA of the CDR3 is TGTGCCAGCAGTATACAGGGTTTCGGCTACACCTTC.

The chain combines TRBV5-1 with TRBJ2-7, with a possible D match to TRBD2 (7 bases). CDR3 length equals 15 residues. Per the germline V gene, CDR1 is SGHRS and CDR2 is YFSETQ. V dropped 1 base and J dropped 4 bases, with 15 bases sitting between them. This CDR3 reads CASSLLPGEGYEQYF. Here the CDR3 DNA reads TGCGCCAGCAGCTTGTTGCCAGGGGAGGGGTACGAGCAGTACTTC.

Written as DNA, the CDR3 is TGTGCCAGTAGTACGGGACAGTACTATGGCTACACCTTC. The encoded protein is CASSTGQYYGYTF. The chain uses TRBV19 and TRBJ1-2; 7 nucleotides match TRBD1. After removal of 4 bases from V and 3 bases from J, the junction contained 2 bases not matched to a gene. The germline gives CDR1 LNHDA, CDR2 SQIVND (reference sequence). The CDR3 runs 13 residues.

For the CDR3, the DNA is TGTGCCAGCAGCCGGACAGCGGATTATAACACTGAAGCTTTCTTT. Its protein product is CASSRTADYNTEAFF. The genes are TRBV5-4 and TRBJ1-1, with TRBD1 as a possible D gene (6 bases). CDR3 size: 15 residues. Germline V gives CDR1 SGHNT, CDR2 YYREEE (reference sequence). Trimming removed 4 bases from V and 2 bases from J, with 15 bases in between. The variable domain in full, completed from reference TRBV5-4 and TRBJ1-1, reads ETGVTQSPTHLIKTRGQQVTLRCSSQSGHNTVSWYQQALGQGPQFIFQYYREEENGRGNFPPRFSGLQFPNYSSELNVNALELDDSALYLCASSRTADYNTEAFFGQGTRLTVV.

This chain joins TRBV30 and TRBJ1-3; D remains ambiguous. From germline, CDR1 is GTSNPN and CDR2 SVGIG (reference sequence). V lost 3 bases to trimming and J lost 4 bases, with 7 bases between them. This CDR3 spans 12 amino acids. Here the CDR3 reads CAWRKTGNTIYF. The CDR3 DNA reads TGTGCCTGGAGGAAGACAGGAAACACCATATATTTT. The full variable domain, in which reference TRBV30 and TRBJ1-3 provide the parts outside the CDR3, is SQTIHQWPATLVQPVGSPLSLECTVEGTSNPNLYWYRQAAGRGLQLLFYSVGIGQISSEVPQNLSASRPQDRQFILSSKKLLLSDSGFYLCAWRKTGNTIYFGEGSWLTVV.

The CDR3 sequence: CASSSTTPDRRRDTIYF. The DNA for the CDR3 is TGTGCCAGCTCATCCACGACCCCGGACAGGCGCAGGGACACCATATATTTT. The chain employs TRBV18 and TRBJ1-3, with TRBD1 matching over 7 bases. V lost 5 bases, J lost 8 bases, and 18 bases stayed unmatched. Germline V lookup: CDR1 KGHSH, CDR2 LQKENI. This CDR3 spans 17 amino acids.

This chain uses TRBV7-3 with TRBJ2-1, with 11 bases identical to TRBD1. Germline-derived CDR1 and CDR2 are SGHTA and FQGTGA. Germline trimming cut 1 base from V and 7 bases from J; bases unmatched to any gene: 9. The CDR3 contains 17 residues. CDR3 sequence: CASSLRSGQGATNEQFF. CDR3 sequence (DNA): TGTGCCAGCAGCTTAAGGTCCGGACAGGGGGCAACTAATGAGCAGTTCTTC.

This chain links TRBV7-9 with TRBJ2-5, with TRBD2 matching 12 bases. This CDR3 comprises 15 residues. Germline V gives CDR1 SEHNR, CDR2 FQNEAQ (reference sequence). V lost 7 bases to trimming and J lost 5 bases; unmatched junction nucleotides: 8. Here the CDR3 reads CASTLLAGGRETQYF. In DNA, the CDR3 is TGTGCCAGCACCCTTCTAGCGGGAGGGCGGGAGACCCAGTACTTC.

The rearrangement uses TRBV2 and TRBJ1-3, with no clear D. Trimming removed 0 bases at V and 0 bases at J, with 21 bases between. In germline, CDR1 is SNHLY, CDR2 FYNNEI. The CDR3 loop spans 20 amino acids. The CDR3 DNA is TGTGCCAGCAGTGAAGCCTTATTGGGGAGTGAGGACCTCTCTGGAAACACCATATATTTT. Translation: CASSEALLGSEDLSGNTIYF.

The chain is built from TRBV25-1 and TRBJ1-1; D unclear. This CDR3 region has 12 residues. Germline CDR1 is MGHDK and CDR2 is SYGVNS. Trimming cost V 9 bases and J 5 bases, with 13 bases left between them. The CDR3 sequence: CARVGGRTEAFF. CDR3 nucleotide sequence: TGTGCCAGGGTGGGAGGGAGGACTGAAGCTTTCTTT. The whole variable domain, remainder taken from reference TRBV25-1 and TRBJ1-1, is EADIYQTPRYLVIGTGKKITLECSQTMGHDKMYWYQQDPGMELHLIHYSYGVNSTEKGDLSSESTVSRIRTEHFPLTLESARPSHTSQYLCARVGGRTEAFFGQGTRLTVV.

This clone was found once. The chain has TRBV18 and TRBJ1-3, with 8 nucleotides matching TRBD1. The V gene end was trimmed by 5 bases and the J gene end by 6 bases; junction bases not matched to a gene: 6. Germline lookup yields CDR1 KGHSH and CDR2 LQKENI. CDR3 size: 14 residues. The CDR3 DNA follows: TGTGCCAGCTCATCACAGACAGGGGAAAACACCATATATTTT. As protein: CASSSQTGENTIYF.